This T cell receptor beta chain appears in the sequencing data of a study of blood T cells in healthy people across ages (dated by TCRdb to 2015 to 2017). About the study as a whole: In model experiments, roughly one uniquely barcoded TCR beta cDNA molecule per two T cells was captured by template switching. Age-related changes in TCR beta repertoire diversity were measured in the study by deep sequencing normalized with unique cDNA molecular identifiers. Four age groups were formed from the donors: young (average roughly 16 years), middle-aged (less than 40), aged (about 68) and long-lived (around 82). The study analyzed two additional independent replicas of 1 million unique cDNA reads from the same blood draw for two donors, one aged 18 to 30 and one aged 80 or older. What the study reported, not specific to this receptor: Observed TCR beta diversity per million T cells fell roughly linearly with age, and a significant reduction was already apparent by age about 43. Estimates of total diversity from one million sequenced T cells were regarded as lower bounds and underestimates. Since profiling was done on bulk unsorted PBMCs, naive and antigen-experienced compartments could not be conclusively compared. The long-lived group showed more naive CD4+ T cells, fewer expanded clones and increased TCR diversity than the aged group, suggesting age selection. Because the CMV infection status of the donors was unknown, age-related changes in expanded clonotypes may potentially have been confounded. There was a strong correlation between observed TCR beta diversity and the percentage of naive T cells measured by flow cytometry.

Systemically healthy Caucasian individuals from Russia, approximately 39 in total and aged 6 to 90 years, were included as donors. Each donor gave 9.5 to 10 milliliters of peripheral blood, drawn into EDTA-treated Vacutainer tubes. PBMCs were isolated by Ficoll-Paque density-gradient centrifugation, with at least 6 million obtained per sample. Trizol reagent was used to extract total RNA from the PBMCs, yielding at least 6 micrograms per sample. The percentages of naive CD45RAhigh/CD27high T cells were determined by flow cytometry on a PBMC aliquot from every donor. Library creation used 5' RACE. The data were produced on an Illumina HiSeq 2500. The second PCR ran for roughly 7 to 12 cycles and used a J-beta primer mix along with a sample-barcoded 5' primer. Each TCR beta cDNA molecule received a unique molecular identifier from a template-switch 5' adaptor carrying 12 random nucleotides. Each sample yielded at least 2.5 million CDR3-containing paired-end reads. First-strand cDNA synthesis was performed from all RNA using the Mint cDNA synthesis kit, with priming by a TRBC-specific oligonucleotide. Following uracil-DNA glycosylase treatment, a first 18-cycle PCR with universal primers M1SS and BC2_uni_R was performed on all cDNA. Per the authors' processing: For normalization, 1 million high-quality reads were randomly selected from each sample, with every read carrying a distinct molecular identifier. Reads with shared molecular identifiers were discarded instead of being binned into consensus sequences. MiTCR, with a Q25 quality threshold and the strictest error-elimination algorithm, was used for CDR3 identification, clonotype clustering and error correction. A nonparametric unseen species model with Euler transformation was used to estimate a lower bound on total TCR beta diversity. TCRdb itself trimmed the public reads at Q25 with fastp, ran MiXCR and retained productive beta chains. Merged by CDR3 protein, the rows form single entries marked with the most common genes and DNA. Here the V and J calls rest on TCRdb's processing, not on the authors' analysis. This sample has about 500,000 distinct CDR3 sequences in its table, and around 24% of those were observed once. 8.5% to 9.5% of the sample rests with the top ten.

Comments on this clonotype: Its antigen is still unknown. No base qualities exist here, and no much larger clone lies one base off it.

The junction shows trimming of 0 bases on V and 7 bases on J, plus 10 bases between the germline ends. Inclusive of the bounding cysteine and phenylalanine, the CDR3 is 13 residues long. The DNA shown is the 39-base CDR3, in frame from base 1. CDR1 SGHTA and CDR2 FQGTGA are derived from the germline V gene. This same sample was also part of a study on T cells of mothers and their children. The second study reports: Nine systemically healthy Caucasian individuals served as donors, namely three mothers together with their six children. cDNA synthesis used all of the extracted RNA, with roughly 1.5 ug of RNA in each 15 ul reaction. In the second PCR, sample barcodes and 2-4 random nucleotides were introduced via the M1S primer. Over 9.5 million TCR beta CDR3 reads were obtained for each mother, and approximately 2.9 million reads were obtained for each child. Thymic selection similarly shapes TCR recombination output in related and unrelated pairs, with minor effect from inherited differences. Normalized repertoire overlap was always found to be slightly, but never significantly, higher in related mother-child pairs than in unrelated mother-child pairs. No persistent microchimeric T cell clones were found, with a detection sensitivity of roughly 99 clones per million clonotypes. In the study, deep NGS was used to compare the TCR beta repertoires of mothers and children, and features distinguishing related mother-child pairs from unrelated individuals were sought. On average, the children were approximately 11 +/- 4 years old, while the mothers were about 40 +/- 4 years old. After adapters were ligated using NEBNext reagents, the libraries underwent 100+100 nt paired-end sequencing on an Illumina HiSeq 2000. To prevent cross-contamination, the mother and child libraries were prepared a month apart and were sequenced in separate runs. Each donor had between about 450,000 and 2,300,000 distinct TCR beta clonotypes identified. Naive TCR beta clonotypes were estimated from low-frequency clonotypes matched to each donor's FACS-determined naive share, without sorting.

The sequencing sample was made of blood. This TCR derives from a boy younger than 18 in good health. The rearrangement combines TRBV7-3 with TRBJ2-7, with the D gene uncertain. At the DNA level, the sequence is TGTGCCAGCAGCTTAACGCTAGTCGGTGAGCAGTACTTC. Its protein is CASSLTLVGEQYF.